This T cell receptor (beta chain) was found in a study of blood T cell repertoires in COVID-19. CDR1 is LGHDT, CDR2 YNNKEL, per germline (reference sequence). The ends were cut back, 8 bases at V and 4 bases at J, with 14 bases in the middle. The CDR3 runs to 13 residues. Data came from immunoSEQ multiplex PCR; TCRdb stores just in-frame clones and leaves some out. The sample carries approximately 190,000 clones, around 84% recorded once. The sample was peripheral blood. V and J are TRBV3-1 (or the pseudogene TRBV3-2) and TRBJ2-5; D may be TRBD2 (7 bases). The receptor comes from a human donor in a cohort sampled during active COVID-19. This chain's CDR3 is CASGGAGGETQYF. The CDR3 DNA reads as TGTGCCAGCGGGGGGGCCGGGGGAGAGACCCAGTACTTC.